Reported below is one T cell receptor beta chain. This CDR3 is 13 amino acids long. Trimming left V 6 bases short and J 2 bases short, with 10 bases between. CDR1 is MNHNY, CDR2 SVGAGI, per germline (reference sequence). The source of the sample is a study of blood T cell repertoires in COVID-19. Only in-frame clones appear in the TCRdb table, and some are missing; sequencing was by immunoSEQ multiplex PCR. The sample includes 300,000 to 350,000 clones, roughly 90% of them seen just once. V and J are TRBV6-6 and TRBJ1-2; tentative D call: TRBD1 (6 bases). The sequenced sample consisted of peripheral blood. The clonotype originates from a man aged 18 to 30 with active or convalescent COVID-19. The CDR3 DNA sequence: TGTGCCAGCAGCCTGGACAGCAACTATGGCTACACCTTC. Amino acid sequence: CASSLDSNYGYTF.